This paragraph reports one TCR beta chain. Its cognate antigen has yet to be identified. No base quality values were provided; no much bigger clone lies one nucleotide off. Patients with a history of autoimmune disease or receiving systemic immunosuppression were excluded from the trial. Peripheral blood for TCR sequencing was collected from all dose cohorts at baseline, on cycle 4 day 1, and on cycle 7 day 1. The samples were taken from a phase I, first-in-human, multicenter, open-label dose-escalation trial of ivuxolimab. Adults with locally advanced or metastatic head and neck squamous cell, hepatocellular, melanoma or renal cell carcinoma were enrolled in the trial. CD4+ and CD8+ T cells were sorted separately from peripheral blood before TCR sequencing. Genomic DNA was isolated from the sorted cells so that the TCRbeta CDR3 region could be sequenced. TCRbeta CDR3 regions were sequenced using the immunoSEQ Assay. Here the immuneACCESS table is served through TCRdb, limited to in-frame sequences with V and J called. Missing clones are a known gap in these copies; in checked studies unresolved V genes cover under half, and the rest lacks a known reason. Within this sample are about 50,000 clones, with about 89% of them counted one time only. Of the sample, over 9.5% is held by the ten largest clones.

This sample was taken from a study of OX40 agonist ivuxolimab in advanced cancers. With respect to the entire study: Ivuxolimab, which targeted the costimulatory receptor OX40 (CD134), was an agonistic, fully human IgG2 monoclonal antibody. Intravenous ivuxolimab was administered to patients every 2 weeks at six dose levels: 0.01, 0.1, 0.3, 1.5, 3 and 10 mg/kg. Of the roughly 54 patients in dose escalation, about 20 had hepatocellular carcinoma, roughly 15 had melanoma, 9 had renal cell carcinoma and 9 had head and neck cancer. In the dose-escalation cohort, 82.7% of patients were male, and the mean age was about 55 years, with a range of roughly 20 to 80. Patients were allowed to have had prior anti-PD-1, anti-PD-L1 or anti-CTLA-4 therapy, and less than 45% of the dose-escalation patients had previously received checkpoint inhibitors. Three dose-escalation patients achieved partial responses, one with hepatocellular carcinoma and two with cutaneous melanoma. The purpose of peripheral TCRbeta sequencing was to test whether ivuxolimab changed TCR sequence diversity and led to clonal T-cell expansion. The paper covers the monotherapy dose-escalation part of the phase I ivuxolimab trial, which included N ≈ 54 patients. Here is what the overall study found, with its caveats: Clonal expansion of both CD4+ and CD8+ blood T cells was observed from baseline to week 6 at doses 0.1 to 3.0 mg/kg. Low levels of normalized T-cell clonal expansion were also seen in some patients who did not respond. In partial responders in the 0.1-3.0 mg/kg groups, normalized peripheral clonal expansion was found to be among the lowest, especially among CD8+ T cells. After ivuxolimab, CD8+ T cells had more expanded clones than CD4+ T cells on average. Which antigens the clonally expanded peripheral T cells were specific for was not determined.

Trimming at the junction amounts to 0 bases on V and 5 bases on J, and the germline ends lie 7 bases apart. The cysteine opens and the phenylalanine closes a CDR3 of 13 amino acids. Kept here is only the CDR3 DNA, which spans 39 bases and is read in frame from base 1. The germline V gene specifies SGHVS as CDR1 and FQNEAQ as CDR2. The sequence joins TRBV7-8 to TRBJ1-2, with no reliable assignment of the D segment. This clonotype was obtained from an adult with an advanced solid tumor such as melanoma, head and neck, liver or kidney cancer. Here the sequenced sample was CD4+ or CD8+ T cells sorted from blood, taken in a trial of the OX40 agonist ivuxolimab. The nucleotides read TGTGCCAGCAGCTTAGCGAAAGGGTATGGCTACACCTTC. Its amino acids are CASSLAKGYGYTF.